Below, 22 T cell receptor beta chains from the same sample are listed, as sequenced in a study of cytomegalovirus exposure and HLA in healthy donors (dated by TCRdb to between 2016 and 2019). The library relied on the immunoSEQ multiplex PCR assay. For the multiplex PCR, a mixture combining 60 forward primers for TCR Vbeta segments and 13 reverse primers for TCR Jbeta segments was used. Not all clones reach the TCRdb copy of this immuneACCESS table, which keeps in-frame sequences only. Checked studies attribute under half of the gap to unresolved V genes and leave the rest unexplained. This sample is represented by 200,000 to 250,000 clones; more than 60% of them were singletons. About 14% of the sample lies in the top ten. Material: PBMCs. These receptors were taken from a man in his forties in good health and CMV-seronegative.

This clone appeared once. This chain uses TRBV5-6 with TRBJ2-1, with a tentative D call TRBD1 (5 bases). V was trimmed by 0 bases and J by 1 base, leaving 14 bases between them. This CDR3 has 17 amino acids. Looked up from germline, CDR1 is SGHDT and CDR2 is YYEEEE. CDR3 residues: CASSLETAGLSYNEQFF. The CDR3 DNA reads TGTGCCAGCAGCTTGGAGACAGCAGGGCTTTCCTACAATGAGCAGTTCTTC.

The CDR3 nucleotides are TGCGCCAGCAGTGAGTGGGGGACAGACTTAAACTATGGCTACACCTTC. Protein sequence: CASSEWGTDLNYGYTF. V and J are TRBV10-1 and TRBJ1-2; 7 bases map to TRBD1. CDR3 size: 16 residues. Germline CDR1 reads WNHNN; CDR2 reads SYGVQD (reference sequence). V lost 1 base, J lost 2 bases, and 7 bases stayed unmatched.

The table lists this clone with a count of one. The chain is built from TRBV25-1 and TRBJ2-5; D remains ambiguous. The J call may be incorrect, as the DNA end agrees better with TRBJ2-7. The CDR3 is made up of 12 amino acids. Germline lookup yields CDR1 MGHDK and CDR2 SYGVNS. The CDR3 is CASSDRFYEQYF. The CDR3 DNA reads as TGTGCCAGCAGTGACCGCTTCTACGAGCAGTACTTC.

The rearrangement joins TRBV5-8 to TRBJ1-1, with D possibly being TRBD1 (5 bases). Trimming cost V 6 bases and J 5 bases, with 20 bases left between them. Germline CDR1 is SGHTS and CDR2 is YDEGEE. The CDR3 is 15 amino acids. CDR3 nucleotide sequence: TGTGCCAGCATCGGGCAGGGAGGAGGGATGACTGAAGCTTTCTTT. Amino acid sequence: CASIGQGGGMTEAFF.

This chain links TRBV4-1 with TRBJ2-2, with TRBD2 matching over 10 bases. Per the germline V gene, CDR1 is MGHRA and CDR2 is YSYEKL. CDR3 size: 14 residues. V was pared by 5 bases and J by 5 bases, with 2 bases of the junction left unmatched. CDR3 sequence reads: CASSFSGGTGELFF. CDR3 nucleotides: TGCGCCAGCAGCTTTAGCGGGGGGACCGGGGAGCTGTTTTTT.

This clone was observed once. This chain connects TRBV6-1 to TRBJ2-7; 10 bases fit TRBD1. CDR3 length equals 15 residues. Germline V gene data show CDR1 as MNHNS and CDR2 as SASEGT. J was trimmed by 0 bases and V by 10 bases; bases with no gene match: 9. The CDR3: CATARDRGSSYEQYF. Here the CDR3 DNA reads TGTGCCACCGCAAGGGACAGGGGAAGCTCCTACGAGCAGTACTTC.

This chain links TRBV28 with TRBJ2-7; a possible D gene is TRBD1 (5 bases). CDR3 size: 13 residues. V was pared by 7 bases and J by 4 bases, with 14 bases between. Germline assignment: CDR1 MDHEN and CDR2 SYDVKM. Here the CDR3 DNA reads TGTGCCAGCAACCTAAACAGGCGATACGAGCAGTACTTC. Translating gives CASNLNRRYEQYF.

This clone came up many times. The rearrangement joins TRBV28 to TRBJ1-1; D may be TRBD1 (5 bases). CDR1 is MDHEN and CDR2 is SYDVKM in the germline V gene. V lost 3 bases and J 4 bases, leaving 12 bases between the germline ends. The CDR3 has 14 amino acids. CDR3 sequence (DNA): TGTGCCAGCAGTTTTCGCTTGGGGGGCACTGAAGCTTTCTTT. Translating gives CASSFRLGGTEAFF.

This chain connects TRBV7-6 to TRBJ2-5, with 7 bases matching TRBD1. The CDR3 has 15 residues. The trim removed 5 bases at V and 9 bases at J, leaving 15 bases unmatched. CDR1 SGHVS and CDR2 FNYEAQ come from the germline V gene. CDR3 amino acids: CASSKNLQGYGAQYF. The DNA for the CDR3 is TGTGCCAGCAGCAAAAATCTACAGGGGTACGGGGCCCAGTACTTC.

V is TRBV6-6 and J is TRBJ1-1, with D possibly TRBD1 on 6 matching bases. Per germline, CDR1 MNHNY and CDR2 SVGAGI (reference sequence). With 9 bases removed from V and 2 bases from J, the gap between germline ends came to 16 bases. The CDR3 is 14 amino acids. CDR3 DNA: TGTGCCAGTGTTACTAGGGGGTACAACACTGAAGCTTTCTTT. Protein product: CASVTRGYNTEAFF.

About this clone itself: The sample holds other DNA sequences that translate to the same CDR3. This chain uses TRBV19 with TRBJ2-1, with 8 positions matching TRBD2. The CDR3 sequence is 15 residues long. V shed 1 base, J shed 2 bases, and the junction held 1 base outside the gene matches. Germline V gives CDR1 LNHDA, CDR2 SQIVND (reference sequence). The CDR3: CASSIAGGPYNEQFF. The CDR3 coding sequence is TGTGCCAGTAGTATAGCGGGAGGGCCCTACAATGAGCAGTTCTTC.

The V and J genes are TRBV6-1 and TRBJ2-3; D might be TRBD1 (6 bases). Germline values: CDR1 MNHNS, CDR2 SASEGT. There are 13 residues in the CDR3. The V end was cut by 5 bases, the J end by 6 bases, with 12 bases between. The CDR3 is CASSPRDIDTQYF. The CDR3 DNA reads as TGTGCCAGCAGTCCTCGGGACATTGATACGCAGTATTTT.

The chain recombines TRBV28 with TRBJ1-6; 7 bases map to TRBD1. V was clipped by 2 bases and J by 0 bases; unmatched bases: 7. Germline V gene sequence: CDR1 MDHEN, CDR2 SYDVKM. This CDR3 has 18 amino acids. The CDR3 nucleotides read TGTGCCAGCAGTTTACCCGGACAGGCGAGCTCCTATAATTCACCCCTCCACTTT. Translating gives CASSLPGQASSYNSPLHF.

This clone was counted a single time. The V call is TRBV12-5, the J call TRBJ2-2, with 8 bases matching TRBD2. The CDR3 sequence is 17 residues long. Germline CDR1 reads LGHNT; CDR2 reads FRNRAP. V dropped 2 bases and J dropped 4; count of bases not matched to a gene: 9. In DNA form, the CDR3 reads TGTGCTAGTGGTTTGTCACTTAGCGGGACCGGCACCGGGGAGCTGTTTTTT. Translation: CASGLSLSGTGTGELFF.

The CDR3 DNA is TGCGCCAGCAGCCAAGCGGGACAGTTCGGCGGCTATGGCTACACCTTC. It is translated as CASSQAGQFGGYGYTF. This rearrangement joins TRBV4-1 to TRBJ1-2; 7 bases agree with TRBD1. J gave up 4 bases and V 1 base, and 9 bases lay outside the gene matches. The germline gives CDR1 MGHRA, CDR2 YSYEKL. The CDR3 is 16 amino acids.

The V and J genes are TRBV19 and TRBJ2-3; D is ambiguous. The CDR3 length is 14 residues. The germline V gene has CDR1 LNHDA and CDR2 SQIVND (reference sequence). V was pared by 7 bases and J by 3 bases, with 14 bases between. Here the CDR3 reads CASNAGRVTDTQYF. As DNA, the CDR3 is TGTGCCAGTAACGCCGGTCGTGTGACAGATACGCAGTATTTT.

The CDR3 protein is CASRSQGEYGYTF. DNA for the CDR3: TGTGCCAGCAGGAGTCAGGGGGAATATGGCTACACCTTC. V is TRBV25-1 and J is TRBJ1-2; the match to TRBD1 covers 7 bases. Germline V gene lookup returns CDR1 MGHDK and CDR2 SYGVNS. The CDR3 contains 13 residues. V trimming: 6 bases; J trimming: 5 bases; junction bases outside the gene matches: 6.

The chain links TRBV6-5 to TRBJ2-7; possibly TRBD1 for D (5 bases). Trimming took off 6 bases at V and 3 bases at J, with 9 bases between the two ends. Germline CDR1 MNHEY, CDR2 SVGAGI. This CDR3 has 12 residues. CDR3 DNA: TGTGCCAGCAGGGGGCTTTACTACGAGCAGTACTTC. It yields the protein CASRGLYYEQYF.

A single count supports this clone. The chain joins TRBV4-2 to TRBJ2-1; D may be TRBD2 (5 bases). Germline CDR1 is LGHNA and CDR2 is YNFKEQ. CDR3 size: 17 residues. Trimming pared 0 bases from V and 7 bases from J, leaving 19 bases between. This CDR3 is CASSQDRARALGNEQFF. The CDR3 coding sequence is TGTGCCAGCAGCCAAGATAGGGCGCGGGCCTTAGGGAATGAGCAGTTCTTC.

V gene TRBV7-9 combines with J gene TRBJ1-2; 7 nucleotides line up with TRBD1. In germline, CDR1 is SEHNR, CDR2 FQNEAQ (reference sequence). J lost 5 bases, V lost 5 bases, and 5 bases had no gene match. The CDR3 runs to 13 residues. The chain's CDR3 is CASSLQTGYGYTF. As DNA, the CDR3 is TGTGCCAGCAGCCTCCAGACAGGGTATGGCTACACCTTC.

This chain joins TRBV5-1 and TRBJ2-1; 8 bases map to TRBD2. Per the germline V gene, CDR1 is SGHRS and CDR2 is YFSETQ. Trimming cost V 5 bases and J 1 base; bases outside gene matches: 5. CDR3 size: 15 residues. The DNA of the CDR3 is TGCGCCAGCAGTCACACTAGCGGTTCCTACAATGAGCAGTTCTTC. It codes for CASSHTSGSYNEQFF.

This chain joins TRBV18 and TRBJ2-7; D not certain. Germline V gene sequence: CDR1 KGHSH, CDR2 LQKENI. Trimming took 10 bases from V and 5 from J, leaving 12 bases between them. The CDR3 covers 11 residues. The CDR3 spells CATSSSDEQYF. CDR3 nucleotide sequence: TGTGCCACCTCTTCGTCGGACGAGCAGTACTTC.